This T cell receptor beta chain was captured by sequencing in a study of T-cell reconstitution after alpha-beta-depleted transplantation in children. Germline values: CDR1 MNHEY, CDR2 SMNVEV (reference sequence). Trimming removed 1 base from V and 10 bases from J, with 17 bases in between. CDR3 length: 16 residues. Remarks on this clonotype: Its antigen is not identified.

Preparation of the TCRbeta library used unique molecular identifiers. MiXCR, applied by TCRdb to the PCR reads, yields one record per CDR3 protein. The sample consists of approximately 430,000 distinct CDR3 sequences, about 17% of them appearing once. The study's findings and limits: As was reported, about two months after transplant, alpha-beta T cells came from several hundred expanded graft clones. The origin of high day-60 TCRbeta diversity in some patients lay in surviving recipient T cells and thymic progenitors.

The material sequenced was PBMCs, mostly from graft donor cells, taken 360 days after TCRalphabeta/CD19-depleted stem cell transplant. The rearrangement uses TRBV27 and TRBJ1-6; the D gene is possibly TRBD1 (6 bases). The TCR sequence derives from a boy under two years old who had a stem cell transplant for Wiskott-Aldrich syndrome, so the T cells may come from the graft donor. As DNA, the CDR3 is TGTGCCAGCAGTTTATTCGGGGGGCGCACGGAATCACCCCTCCACTTT. Encoded protein: CASSLFGGRTESPLHF.